This is a list of T cell receptor beta chains from one sample in a study of Ad26.COV2.S vaccination and SARS-CoV-2 variants. Profiling relied on immunoSEQ multiplex PCR, and the TCRdb table lists in-frame clones only, not all of them. The sample gives around 300,000 clones, about 85% of which show up once; around 6.4% is in the top ten. The source was peripheral blood, collected in a trial of Ad26.COV2.S vaccine versus placebo. All receptors come from a person aged 18-65 years who received the Ad26.COV2.S COVID-19 vaccine or a placebo. Each CDR3 is given with its conserved first and last residue. The D gene is left open where the match is weak.

d_gene,j_gene,v_gene,len,CDR3nt,CDR3aa
.,TRBJ2-3,TRBV21-1,17,TGTGCCAGCAGCAAAGGGGCCGGGTTCCGGCGGGAAGATACGCAGTATTTT,CASSKGAGFRREDTQYF
.,TRBJ2-4,TRBV4-3,15,TGCGCCAGCAGCCGCACACGGACAGCGGAAAACATTCAGTACTTC,CASSRTRTAENIQYF
.,TRBJ2-7,TRBV6-5,13,TGTGCCAGCAGTTGGACAGAGTCCTACGAGCAGTACTTC,CASSWTESYEQYF
.,TRBJ2-7,TRBV27,14,TGTGCCAGCAGTTATCAGGGACCCCTCTACGAGCAGTACTTC,CASSYQGPLYEQYF
.,TRBJ1-2,TRBV7-3,15,TGTGCCAGCAGCTTAACGAGGGCAGAATACTATGGCTACACCTTC,CASSLTRAEYYGYTF
TRBD1,TRBJ1-6,TRBV6-5,15,TGTGCCAGCAGCCAAGGACAGGGACGGTTCTCACCCCTCCACTTT,CASSQGQGRFSPLHF
.,TRBJ2-4,TRBV30,13,TGTGCCTGGAGGAGGGTGGGCAAAAACATTCAGTACTTC,CAWRRVGKNIQYF
TRBD1,TRBJ2-7,TRBV28,13,TGTGCCAGCACAACAGGGGGCTCCTACGAGCAGTACTTC,CASTTGGSYEQYF
.,TRBJ2-3,TRBV12-3/TRBV12-4,12,TGTGCCAGCAGTTTAGCCGGGGATACGCAGTATTTT,CASSLAGDTQYF
.,TRBJ1-4,TRBV11-2,13,TGTGCCAGCAGCATATACCAGGGCGGGGAACTGTTTTTT,CASSIYQGGELFF
.,TRBJ1-2,TRBV9,14,TGTGCCAGCAGCGTAGGGATGGGGGGGAATGGCTACACCTTC,CASSVGMGGNGYTF
TRBD2,TRBJ2-3,TRBV4-2,15,TGTGCCAGCAGCCAAGGGGGACTAGGGGCAGATACGCAGTATTTT,CASSQGGLGADTQYF
.,TRBJ2-1,TRBV7-7,15,TGTGCCAGCAGCCCTTCTGGACTCTCCTACAATGAGCAGTTCTTC,CASSPSGLSYNEQFF